These T cell receptor beta chains were read from a single sample in a study of low-dose radiotherapy and immunotherapy resistance in tumors. TCRdb passed the reads through MiXCR, listing each CDR3 protein once. This sample has fewer than 90,000 distinct CDR3 sequences; around 18% occur once, and the top ten carry about 5.9%. Material: PBMCs, obtained before treatment. These receptors all stem from a male donor with prostate cancer. Each CDR3 is given with its conserved first and last residue. The order of the fields is clone size, D gene, V gene, J gene, CDR3 protein, CDR3 DNA. D genes are given only for firm matches. Clone size appears in some rows only: once, few, many, or a class for an expanded clone.

many,TRBD2,TRBV5-1,TRBJ2-3,CASSLGGAGERRPYF,TGCGCCAGCAGCTTGGGGGGTGCGGGAGAACGGAGGCCGTATTTT
few,-,TRBV24-1,TRBJ1-2,CATSPGLANYGYTF,TGTGCCACCAGCCCAGGGTTAGCTAACTATGGCTACACCTTC
many,TRBD2,TRBV20-1,TRBJ2-7,CSARDRRAGAVLVEQYF,TGCAGTGCTAGAGATCGTCGTGCGGGAGCCGTTTTGGTTGAGCAGTACTTC
many,-,TRBV7-9,TRBJ2-3,CASSPGDSTDTQYF,TGTGCCAGCAGCCCGGGGGATAGCACAGATACGCAGTATTTT
-,-,TRBV21-1,TRBJ2-7,CASSKVWETGYEQYF,TGTGCCAGCAGCAAAGTTTGGGAGACAGGCTACGAGCAGTACTTC
many,-,TRBV28,TRBJ2-7,CASTRSAYEQYF,TGTGCCAGCACTAGGTCTGCTTACGAGCAGTACTTC
many,TRBD1,TRBV18,TRBJ2-5,CASSENRGKTQYF,TGTGCCAGCTCAGAAAACAGGGGGAAGACCCAGTACTTC
many,TRBD2,TRBV20-1,TRBJ2-3,CSAPGLADSTDTQYF,TGCAGTGCTCCCGGACTAGCGGACAGCACAGATACGCAGTATTTT
many,TRBD1,TRBV9,TRBJ1-3,CASSPGTGNSGNTIYF,TGTGCCAGCAGCCCCGGGACAGGAAACTCTGGAAACACCATATATTTT
many,-,TRBV9,TRBJ2-1,CASSVDSGSSYNEQFF,TGTGCCAGCAGCGTAGACTCCGGCAGCTCCTACAATGAGCAGTTCTTC
few,-,TRBV7-3,TRBJ2-2,CASSKNSAGNGELFF,TGTGCCAGCAGCAAAAACTCCGCGGGGAACGGGGAGCTGTTTTTT
-,-,TRBV7-2,TRBJ1-6,CASSLDSYNSPLHF,TGTGCCAGCAGCCTCGACAGCTATAATTCACCCCTCCACTTT
-,-,TRBV9,TRBJ1-5,CASSVPHRENNDQPQHF,TGTGCCAGCAGCGTACCGCACAGGGAGAATAATGATCAGCCCCAGCATTTT
many,-,TRBV5-1,TRBJ1-5,CASSPWDASNQPQHF,TGCGCCAGCAGTCCGTGGGACGCCTCCAATCAGCCCCAGCATTTT
many,TRBD1,TRBV5-1,TRBJ1-2,CASSLAGTGGEGYTF,TGCGCCAGCAGCTTGGCCGGGACAGGGGGCGAAGGCTACACCTTC
many,TRBD1,TRBV6-2/TRBV6-3,TRBJ1-1,CASIQGATEAFF,TGTGCCAGCATCCAGGGGGCCACTGAAGCTTTCTTT
many,-,TRBV28,TRBJ2-3,CASSLASKSTQYF,TGTGCCAGCAGTTTAGCGTCGAAGAGTACGCAGTATTTT
many,-,TRBV29-1,TRBJ2-3,CSGRLSDTQYF,TGCAGCGGGCGCTTATCGGATACGCAGTATTTT
many,-,TRBV27,TRBJ1-5,CASSLTGFHQPQHF,TGTGCCAGCAGTTTAACGGGGTTTCATCAGCCCCAGCATTTT
few,-,TRBV5-1,TRBJ2-5,CASSLSQGIGKTQYF,TGCGCCAGCAGCTTGAGTCAGGGGATAGGAAAGACCCAGTACTTC
-,-,TRBV5-1,TRBJ1-4,CASRSSPSGLGNEKLFF,TGCGCCAGCAGATCCAGTCCCTCAGGGTTGGGGAATGAAAAACTGTTTTTT
-,-,TRBV12-3/TRBV12-4,TRBJ1-1,CADKGIGTEAFF,TGTGCCGATAAGGGCATCGGCACTGAAGCTTTCTTT
many,TRBD2,TRBV7-6,TRBJ2-3,CASSLGSGGPTDTQYF,TGTGCCAGCAGCTTAGGTAGCGGGGGGCCCACAGATACGCAGTATTTT
many,TRBD2,TRBV20-1,TRBJ2-3,CSATGLESHSTDTQYF,TGCAGTGCTACCGGACTAGAATCACATAGCACAGATACGCAGTATTTT
many,-,TRBV29-1,TRBJ2-3,CSVGPRGGTDTQYF,TGCAGCGTTGGCCCCAGGGGCGGCACAGATACGCAGTATTTT
many,TRBD1,TRBV6-2/TRBV6-3,TRBJ2-6,CASTFGQGTGANVLTF,TGTGCCAGCACTTTCGGACAGGGGACCGGGGCCAACGTCCTGACTTTC
many,-,TRBV5-1,TRBJ1-1,CASSLAPGGRMNTEAFF,TGCGCCAGCAGCTTGGCTCCGGGGGGTCGTATGAACACTGAAGCTTTCTTT
many,TRBD1,TRBV20-1,TRBJ1-4,CSARVPGGDEKLFF,TGCAGTGCTAGAGTGCCAGGGGGGGATGAAAAACTGTTTTTT
-,-,TRBV4-3,TRBJ2-3,CASSQGQNTDTQYF,TGCGCCAGCAGCCAGGGGCAGAACACAGATACGCAGTATTTT
-,-,TRBV6-2/TRBV6-3,TRBJ1-5,CASSQTSLVNQPQHF,TGTGCCAGCAGTCAGACCAGCCTCGTGAATCAGCCCCAGCATTTT
many,TRBD2,TRBV6-1,TRBJ2-7,CASTRTSGGNSYEQYF,TGTGCCAGCACCAGAACTAGCGGGGGAAACTCCTACGAGCAGTACTTC
many,-,TRBV7-6,TRBJ2-5,CASSFDATVQETQYF,TGTGCCAGCAGCTTCGACGCGACAGTCCAAGAGACCCAGTACTTC
few,-,TRBV7-3,TRBJ2-5,CASSQPRGTQYF,TGTGCCAGCAGCCAACCGCGGGGGACCCAGTACTTC
many,-,TRBV9,TRBJ1-2,CASSDPQGYYGYTF,TGTGCCAGCAGCGATCCCCAGGGGTACTATGGCTACACCTTC
-,TRBD1,TRBV10-3,TRBJ2-7,CAIDDQDRGHEQYF,TGTGCCATCGATGATCAGGACAGGGGCCACGAGCAGTACTTC
many,-,TRBV3-1,TRBJ2-3,CASSQVGGRMDTQYF,TGTGCCAGCAGCCAAGTAGGGGGGAGAATGGATACGCAGTATTTT
many,-,TRBV5-1,TRBJ2-1,CASSLDRANYYNEQFF,TGCGCCAGCAGCTTGGACAGGGCAAACTACTACAATGAGCAGTTCTTC
-,-,TRBV9,TRBJ2-1,CASSHSGSGYNEQFF,TGTGCCAGCAGCCACTCCGGTAGTGGGTACAATGAGCAGTTCTTC
many,-,TRBV29-1,TRBJ2-2,CSVVSGLAGGELFF,TGCAGCGTCGTATCGGGGCTAGCTGGCGGGGAGCTGTTTTTT